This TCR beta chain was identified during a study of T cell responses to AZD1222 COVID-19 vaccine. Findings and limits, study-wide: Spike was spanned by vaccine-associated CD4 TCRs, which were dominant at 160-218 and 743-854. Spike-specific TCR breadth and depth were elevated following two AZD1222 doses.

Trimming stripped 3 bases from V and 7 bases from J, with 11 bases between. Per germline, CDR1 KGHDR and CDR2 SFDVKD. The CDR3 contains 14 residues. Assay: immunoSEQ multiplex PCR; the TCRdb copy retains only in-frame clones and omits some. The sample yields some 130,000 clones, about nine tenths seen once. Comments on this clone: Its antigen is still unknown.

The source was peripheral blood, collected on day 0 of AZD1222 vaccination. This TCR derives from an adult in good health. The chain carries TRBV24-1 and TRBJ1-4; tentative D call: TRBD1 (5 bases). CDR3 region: CATSDTRAGEKLFF. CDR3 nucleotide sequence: TGTGCCACCAGTGATACCAGGGCTGGTGAAAAACTGTTTTTT.